Following are 5 T cell receptor beta chains from one sample sequenced in a study of T-cell memory formation after mild COVID-19. TCRdb reanalysed the 5' RACE reads using MiXCR and keeps one entry per CDR3 protein. The data hold 470,000 or so distinct CDR3 sequences, with 20% to 30% observed a single time. Sequenced: PBMCs or a T cell subset sorted from them (not recorded which). The receptors were gathered from an adult woman who had mild COVID-19 (a few samples of this study predate the infection). Cell type and time point are not known.

This clonotype occurred a few times. Mismatch with germline at one junction end may stem from a read error. The chain couples TRBV7-2 to TRBJ2-5, with 8 nucleotides matching TRBD2. CDR1 and CDR2 (germline): SGHTA, FQGNSA. CDR3 length: 13 residues. CDR3 sequence reads: CASRLAGQETQYF. The CDR3 DNA reads as TGTGCCAGCAGGTTAGCGGGACAAGAGACCCAGTACTTC.

In its sample, this clonotype was seen many times. The chain carries TRBV29-1 and TRBJ1-2; D uncertain. CDR3 length: 13 amino acids. In germline, CDR1 is SQVTM, CDR2 ANQGSEA. V lost 5 bases, J lost 4 bases, and 14 bases lay in between. CDR3 region: CSVTATGPYGYTF. CDR3 in DNA: TGCAGCGTTACGGCTACCGGTCCCTATGGCTACACCTTC. The full variable domain, with the rest looked up from reference TRBV29-1 and TRBJ1-2, is SAVISQKPSRDICQRGTSLTIQCQVDSQVTMMFWYRQQPGQSLTLIATANQGSEATYESGFVIDKFPISRPNLTFSTLTVSNMSPEDSSIYLCSVTATGPYGYTFGSGTRLTVV.

This clonotype showed up just a few times. J is TRBJ2-4 and V is TRBV6-6; possible D gene TRBD2, 5 bases. The CDR3 has 15 amino acids. The germline gives CDR1 MNHNY, CDR2 SVGAGI (reference sequence). The V and J ends lost 5 bases and 0 bases respectively, with 11 bases between them. CDR3: CASSLAYLAKNIQYF. CDR3 bases: TGTGCCAGCAGTCTAGCTTACCTAGCCAAAAACATTCAGTACTTC.

V usage is TRBV29-1 and J usage is TRBJ2-7, with TRBD2 matching over 8 bases. This CDR3 contains 14 residues. The trim removed 3 bases at V and 0 bases at J, leaving 4 bases unmatched. The germline CDR1 and CDR2 sequences are SQVTM and ANQGSEA. Here the CDR3 reads CSVEGLGSSYEQYF. The CDR3 coding sequence is TGCAGCGTTGAGGGACTAGGCAGCTCCTACGAGCAGTACTTC.

This clonotype was seen ten or more times. V gene TRBV7-3 combines with J gene TRBJ2-3; D not certain. Germline CDR1 reads SGHTA; CDR2 reads FQGTGA. Trimming removed 6 bases from V and 6 bases from J, with 13 bases in between. The CDR3 has 13 amino acids. In nucleotides, the CDR3 is TGTGCCAGCAGTGGGCTAGAGTATGATACGCAGTATTTT. Protein sequence: CASSGLEYDTQYF.